Below, 20 T cell receptor beta chains from the same sample are listed, as sequenced in a study of T cell changes during pregnancy in multiple sclerosis. TCRdb's table, derived via immunoSEQ multiplex PCR, lists solely in-frame clones and lacks some. The sample consists of 20,000 or so clones, around nine tenths of them appearing once. The sequences come from CD8+ T cells from peripheral blood mononuclear cells, collected in the third trimester of pregnancy. These receptors all stem from a female donor in good health, enrolled as a control in a pregnancy study.

This rearrangement joins TRBV27 to TRBJ1-3; D not certain. CDR1 and CDR2 (germline): MNHEY, SMNVEV (reference sequence). The V end lost 5 bases, the J end lost 0 bases, and 8 bases lay between the germline ends. This CDR3 has 14 residues. CDR3 loop: CASSGRSSGNTIYF. The CDR3 nucleotides are TGTGCCAGCAGTGGTAGGAGCTCTGGAAACACCATATATTTT.

The gene calls are TRBV29-1 and TRBJ1-1; TRBD1 matches 7 bases. This CDR3 contains 13 residues. The V segment lost 5 bases and the J segment 1 base; nucleotides outside the gene matches: 4. CDR1 SQVTM and CDR2 ANQGSEA come from the germline V gene. CDR3 coding DNA: TGCAGCGTTTATAGACAGGGGAACACTGAAGCTTTCTTT. Protein product: CSVYRQGNTEAFF.

The chain couples TRBV6-5 to TRBJ1-1; perhaps TRBD1 as D (6 bases). Germline CDR1 and CDR2: MNHEY and SVGAGI. V was cut by 8 bases and J by 7 bases, with 17 bases left in between. The CDR3 sequence is 13 residues long. The CDR3: CASSQGVGGEAFF. As DNA, the CDR3 is TGTGCCAGCTCTCAAGGGGTAGGGGGTGAAGCTTTCTTT.

CDR3 sequence: CASSARGRAAGELFF. CDR3 DNA sequence: TGTGCCAGCAGTGCTAGGGGGAGGGCAGCCGGGGAGCTGTTTTTT. The chain combines TRBV27 with TRBJ2-2; possible D gene TRBD2, 7 bases. The germline gives CDR1 MNHEY, CDR2 SMNVEV (reference sequence). The CDR3 has 15 amino acids. V was cut by 5 bases and J by 6 bases, with 16 bases left in between.

V and J are TRBV6-1 and TRBJ2-4; D possibly corresponds to TRBD2 (6 bases). Germline V CDR1 and CDR2: MNHNS, SASEGT. V was clipped by 8 bases and J by 0 bases, with 11 bases between them. CDR3 length: 14 residues. CDR3 loop: CASLAGLAKNIQYF. The CDR3 nucleotides read TGTGCCAGCCTGGCGGGACTAGCCAAAAACATTCAGTACTTC.

This clone appeared once. The V gene is TRBV6-6, the J gene TRBJ2-4; TRBD1 matches at 10 bases. This CDR3 is built from 16 residues. V was pared by 6 bases and J by 1 base, with 6 bases of the junction left unmatched. Germline-derived CDR1 and CDR2 are MNHNY and SVGAGI (reference sequence). The CDR3 coding sequence is TGTGCCAGCAGGGGACAGGGGATTGGGGCCAAAAACATTCAGTACTTC. Amino acids: CASRGQGIGAKNIQYF.

Turning to this clone: The germline gene is not matched at one end of the junction; a read error may be the cause. This chain connects TRBV7-7 to TRBJ2-5, with TRBD1 identical over 9 bases. Germline lookup yields CDR1 SSHAT and CDR2 FNYEAQ (reference sequence). The length of the CDR3 is 16 residues. DNA for the CDR3: TGTGCTAGCAGCTTATTTGACGGGACAGGGAAAGAGACCCAGTACTTC. It yields the protein CASSLFDGTGKETQYF.

The V and J genes are TRBV19 and TRBJ1-1; weak D call: TRBD1 (5 bases). V dropped 7 bases and J dropped 0 bases, with 9 bases sitting between them. Germline loops: CDR1 LNHDA, CDR2 SQIVND (reference sequence). The CDR3 extends over 13 amino acids. CDR3 DNA: TGTGCCAGTATTGGACACCTGAACACTGAAGCTTTCTTT. Protein sequence: CASIGHLNTEAFF.

The chain uses TRBV6-1 and TRBJ2-3; maybe TRBD2 (5 bases). The CDR3 loop spans 15 amino acids. V lost 5 bases and J lost 5, with 17 bases in between. Per germline, CDR1 MNHNS and CDR2 SASEGT. CDR3 bases: TGTGCCAGCAGTTTCCGGGCCTTAGCGCTAGATACGCAGTATTTT. It is translated as CASSFRALALDTQYF.

The V and J genes are TRBV5-1 and TRBJ2-7, with TRBD1 as a possible D gene (6 bases). The V end was cut by 7 bases, the J end by 3 bases, with 17 bases between. Per the germline V gene, CDR1 is SGHRS and CDR2 is YFSETQ. The CDR3 sequence is 14 residues long. The CDR3 nucleotides read TGCGCCAGCGAATCGGGACAAGGGGTCTACGAGCAGTACTTC. Translating it yields CASESGQGVYEQYF.

The rearrangement uses TRBV5-1 and TRBJ2-3; weak D call: TRBD2 (7 bases). Germline loops: CDR1 SGHRS, CDR2 YFSETQ. V lost 0 bases and J 4 bases, leaving 12 bases between the germline ends. This CDR3 region has 15 residues. CDR3 protein: CASSLEGGVPDTQYF. The CDR3 DNA is TGCGCCAGCAGCTTGGAAGGGGGGGTCCCAGATACGCAGTATTTT. The full variable domain, with the rest looked up from reference TRBV5-1 and TRBJ2-3, is KAGVTQTPRYLIKTRGQQVTLSCSPISGHRSVSWYQQTPGQGLQFLFEYFSETQRNKGNFPGRFSGRQFSNSRSEMNVSTLELGDSALYLCASSLEGGVPDTQYFGPGTRLTVL.

The chain has TRBV29-1 and TRBJ2-1; 15 bases match TRBD2. CDR3 length: 17 residues. Germline loops: CDR1 SQVTM, CDR2 ANQGSEA. J gave up 2 bases and V 6 bases, and 8 bases lay outside the gene matches. CDR3 sequence: CSVGGTSGGITYNEQFF. For the CDR3, the DNA is TGCAGCGTGGGGGGGACTAGCGGGGGGATTACCTACAATGAGCAGTTCTTC.

V usage is TRBV28 and J usage is TRBJ1-2; D is possibly TRBD1 (5 bases). Germline assignment: CDR1 MDHEN and CDR2 SYDVKM. This CDR3 contains 14 residues. Trimming stripped 3 bases from V and 0 bases from J, with 8 bases between. The CDR3 sequence: CASSLDISNYGYTF. Here the CDR3 DNA reads TGTGCCAGCAGTTTGGACATTTCTAACTATGGCTACACCTTC.

This clone was observed a single time. The V call is TRBV10-3, the J call TRBJ2-2, with 9 positions matching TRBD2. This CDR3 has 17 amino acids. Germline V lookup: CDR1 ENHRY, CDR2 SYGVKD. V dropped 10 bases and J dropped 4; count of bases not matched to a gene: 16. The CDR3 spells CATHPIAGESGTGELFF. Here the CDR3 DNA reads TGTGCCACCCACCCGATAGCGGGAGAGTCGGGCACCGGGGAGCTGTTTTTT.

V gene TRBV6-4 combines with J gene TRBJ2-1, with 11 bases lining up with TRBD2. The CDR3 totals 16 residues. V was clipped by 3 bases and J by 7 bases; unmatched bases: 8. From germline, CDR1 is MRHNA and CDR2 SNTAGT. This CDR3 reads CASSDTGTSGPNEQFF. In nucleotides, the CDR3 is TGTGCCAGCAGTGATACCGGGACTAGCGGCCCGAATGAGCAGTTCTTC.

The gene calls are TRBV6-6 and TRBJ1-1; tentatively, D is TRBD1 (6 bases). Trimming stripped 9 bases from V and 1 base from J, with 18 bases between. The CDR3 has 15 residues. CDR1 MNHNY and CDR2 SVGAGI come from the germline V gene (reference sequence). The CDR3 nucleotides are TGTGCCAGTTCCCTTGGGGGACACACGAACACTGAAGCTTTCTTT. This encodes CASSLGGHTNTEAFF.

The count of this clone is one. The chain carries TRBV2 and TRBJ2-7; maybe TRBD1 (6 bases). CDR3 length equals 14 residues. V lost 4 bases and J lost 3, with 13 bases in between. Germline V gene data show CDR1 as SNHLY and CDR2 as FYNNEI. The CDR3: CASSAGLRGYEQYF. The DNA of the CDR3 is TGTGCCAGCAGTGCAGGGCTCAGGGGCTACGAGCAGTACTTC.

This chain connects TRBV5-5 to TRBJ2-2; D gene uncertain. The germline V gene has CDR1 SGHKS and CDR2 YYEKEE (reference sequence). V lost 0 bases and J lost 0, with 9 bases in between. This CDR3 has 16 amino acids. CDR3 nucleotide sequence: TGTGCCAGCAGCTTGGAGGAGATAACGAACACCGGGGAGCTGTTTTTT. Protein: CASSLEEITNTGELFF. The full variable domain, its missing parts supplied by reference TRBV5-5 and TRBJ2-2, is DAGVTQSPTHLIKTRGQQVTLRCSPISGHKSVSWYQQVLGQGPQFIFQYYEKEERGRGNFPDRFSARQFPNYSSELNVNALLLGDSALYLCASSLEEITNTGELFFGEGSRLTVL.

The chain uses TRBV28 and TRBJ2-2; 9 bases fit TRBD1. The V segment lost 5 bases and the J segment 3 bases; nucleotides outside the gene matches: 4. The germline V gene encodes CDR1 MDHEN and CDR2 SYDVKM. The CDR3 loop spans 15 amino acids. CDR3 nucleotides: TGTGCCAGCAGTACTGGACAGGGGCACACCGGGGAGCTGTTTTTT. Translated: CASSTGQGHTGELFF.

This rearrangement joins TRBV29-1 to TRBJ1-2; 7 bases map to TRBD1. The V segment lost 6 bases and the J segment 8 bases; nucleotides outside the gene matches: 9. This CDR3 is 12 amino acids long. Per germline, CDR1 SQVTM and CDR2 ANQGSEA. CDR3 residues: CSVTGDVGGYTF. In nucleotides, the CDR3 is TGCAGCGTAACAGGGGATGTTGGCGGCTACACCTTC. The complete variable domain, with remaining parts taken from reference TRBV29-1 and TRBJ1-2, reads SAVISQKPSRDICQRGTSLTIQCQVDSQVTMMFWYRQQPGQSLTLIATANQGSEATYESGFVIDKFPISRPNLTFSTLTVSNMSPEDSSIYLCSVTGDVGGYTFGSGTRLTVV.